This T cell receptor (beta chain) emerged from a study of CD8 T cells in Susac syndrome. An amount of RNA that ranged from roughly 0.5 to 1 ug was reverse transcribed with random hexamers. TCRdb independently ran MiXCR on the immunoSEQ multiplex PCR reads; one entry per CDR3 protein. Of roughly 130,000 distinct CDR3 sequences listed, about 95% are singletons. Trimming took 5 bases from V and 6 from J; bases not matched to a gene: 6. The CDR3 loop spans 12 amino acids. CDR1 is GTSNPN, CDR2 SVGIG, per germline (reference sequence). The rearrangement links TRBV30 to TRBJ1-1; 7 bases agree with TRBD1. The sequenced sample was CD4+ T cells from PBMCs. The sequence was collected from a human donor with multiple sclerosis. CDR3 residues: CAWGTGAAEAFF. The DNA of the CDR3 is TGTGCCTGGGGAACAGGGGCGGCTGAAGCTTTCTTT.